The present entry profiles one T cell receptor beta chain with its context. Its antigen is as yet unknown. Every sample gave at least 5.5 micrograms of total RNA when it was extracted. The data stem from a study of blood T cells in healthy people across ages. Study details: Roughly one uniquely barcoded beta molecule per two T cells was captured. General study findings and limits: Estimated diversity across one million T cells was deemed an underestimate.

With a J-beta primer mix and a sample-barcoded 5' primer, a second PCR ran about 7 to 12 cycles. The template-switch adaptor was a 5' adaptor with 12 random nucleotides. It tagged each cDNA molecule. Using its own MiXCR run on the 5' RACE reads, TCRdb lists one record per CDR3 protein. The table records 540,000 or so distinct CDR3 sequences, 27% of them present only once. Germline values: CDR1 DFQATT, CDR2 SNEGSKA (reference sequence). Between the trimmed V and J ends, which lost 5 bases and 5 bases, there was a span of 19 bases. The length of the CDR3 is 15 residues. This chain uses TRBV20-1 with TRBJ2-1, with a weak D call TRBD2 (6 bases). Sequenced: blood. The receptor comes from a woman aged 70-85 years in good health. In DNA, the CDR3 is TGCAGTGCTGGTAGCGGAGAAAGCGCCCACAATGAGCAGTTCTTC. Translated: CSAGSGESAHNEQFF.